These T cell receptor beta chains were read from a single sample in a study of cytomegalovirus exposure and HLA in healthy donors. Sequenced by immunoSEQ multiplex PCR; TCRdb stores in-frame clones only, minus some. The listing contains roughly 78,000 clones. The sequenced sample consisted of PBMCs. The receptors here all came from a man in his forties or fifties in good health and CMV-seronegative. The CDR3 runs from the conserved cysteine through the conserved F or W. The D gene is left open where the match is weak.

j_gene | v_gene | d_gene | CDR3nt | CDR3aa
TRBJ1-2 | TRBV6-5 | TRBD1 | TGTGCCAGCAGCCGCGGGACAGGGGCTAACTATGGCTACACCTTC | CASSRGTGANYGYTF
TRBJ1-1 | TRBV6-1 | - | TGTGCCAGCAGTGAAGTAGAGGCAGGGCGAACTGAAGCTTTCTTT | CASSEVEAGRTEAFF
TRBJ2-5 | TRBV5-1 | TRBD1 | TGCGCCAGCAGCTCACAGGGGGCGCAAGAGACCCAGTACTTC | CASSSQGAQETQYF
TRBJ2-3 | TRBV5-1 | TRBD2 | TGCGCCAGCAGCTTTATATGGACTAGCGGGCCCAACACAGATACGCAGTATTTT | CASSFIWTSGPNTDTQYF
TRBJ1-2 | TRBV28 | - | TGTGCCAGCAGTCAACCGTCCCCACAGGGCCTCTATGGCTACACCTTC | CASSQPSPQGLYGYTF
TRBJ1-6 | TRBV27 | TRBD1 | TGTGCCAGCAGTTTAGGACAGGTGAATAATTCCCCCCTCCACTTT | CASSLGQVNNSPLHF
TRBJ1-1 | TRBV9 | TRBD1 | TGTGCCAGCGGACAGGGGATGAACACTGAAGCTTTCTTT | CASGQGMNTEAFF
TRBJ2-5 | TRBV28 | TRBD2 | TGTGCCAGCAGCCCACCGGGGACGGCGGAGCGGGGAGAGCAGTACTTC | CASSPPGTAERGEQYF
TRBJ2-1 | TRBV6-4 | - | TGTGCCAGCAGTGACAAGGCTAGCTCCGGGAATGAGCAGTTCTTC | CASSDKASSGNEQFF
TRBJ2-7 | TRBV6-5 | - | TGTGCCAGCAGCCAGCTGGTACGCCGGGGGTACGAGCAGTACTTC | CASSQLVRRGYEQYF